This T cell receptor beta chain was found in a study of human T cells and chemical hapten exposure. Background on the study: Patch tests applied 0.01% DPC to the upper back and were scored after 6 days.

From germline, CDR1 is SGHRS and CDR2 YFSETQ. V lost 4 bases and J lost 8, with 13 bases in between. CDR3 length: 13 residues. TCRdb independently ran MiXCR on the RACE reads; one entry per CDR3 protein. The table shows 180,000 or so distinct CDR3 sequences, with around 30% occurring only once. Time point defined: pre-sensitization, week 0. Treatment here: therapeutic diphenylcyclopropenone sensitization with weekly scalp DPC. The study extracted total RNA from unfractionated whole blood. This sequence was found in a young woman with alopecia areata. Some clones in this sample may be carry-over from other donors' samples. V is TRBV5-1 and J is TRBJ2-4, with D perhaps being TRBD1 or TRBD2 (6 bases each). The input for sequencing was whole blood, taken in connection with sensitization to the hapten diphenylcyclopropenone (DPC). The CDR3 DNA reads as TGCGCCAGCAGCCGGGCAGGGGAGGACATTCAGTACTTC. Translation: CASSRAGEDIQYF.